One and the same sample provided the 23 T cell receptor beta chains below, sequenced in a study of blood T cell repertoires in COVID-19. Assay: immunoSEQ multiplex PCR; the TCRdb copy retains only in-frame clones and omits some. This table has 200,000 to 250,000 clones, approximately 85% appearing once. The sample comprised peripheral blood. The receptors stem from a woman older than 75 with COVID-19, enrolled during active disease.

The genes are TRBV6-6 and TRBJ1-3; D may be TRBD1 (5 bases). V lost 5 bases and J 1 base, leaving 9 bases between the germline ends. The CDR3 consists of 14 residues. Germline V gene lookup returns CDR1 MNHNY and CDR2 SVGAGI (reference sequence). CDR3 region: CASSASGSGNTIYF. CDR3 DNA sequence: TGTGCCAGCAGTGCCTCAGGGTCTGGAAACACCATATATTTT.

CDR3 in DNA: TGTGCCAGCAGCTTAGATGGGCGGGGCTCCTACAATGAGCAGTTCTTC. Protein sequence: CASSLDGRGSYNEQFF. This chain joins TRBV11-3 and TRBJ2-1; D perhaps matches TRBD2 (6 bases). CDR1 is SGHNT and CDR2 is YENEEA in the germline V gene. Trimming took off 0 bases at V and 0 bases at J, with 9 bases between the two ends. The CDR3 totals 16 residues.

The chain employs TRBV18 and TRBJ1-6; 7 nucleotides agree with TRBD1. The CDR3 is 14 residues long. The V and J ends lost 3 bases and 7 bases, in that order; junction bases with no gene match: 3. Germline CDR1 KGHSH, CDR2 LQKENI. The CDR3 DNA sequence: TGTGCCAGCTCACCGGCCAGGGGGAATTCACCCCTCCACTTT. It specifies CASSPARGNSPLHF.

The J gene is TRBJ2-2, the V gene TRBV28, with D unclear. Germline lookup yields CDR1 MDHEN and CDR2 SYDVKM. Trimming took off 10 bases at V and 7 bases at J, with 10 bases between the two ends. CDR3 length: 11 residues. The CDR3 nucleotides are TGTGCCATTCGACTCCACGGGGAGCTGTTTTTT. As protein: CAIRLHGELFF.

V is TRBV19 and J is TRBJ1-5; tentative D call: TRBD1 (5 bases). CDR3 length: 15 amino acids. Germline V gene sequence: CDR1 LNHDA, CDR2 SQIVND (reference sequence). V was clipped by 6 bases and J by 6 bases, with 18 bases between them. This CDR3 is CASSDPAGSSQPQHF. Here the CDR3 DNA reads TGTGCCAGTAGCGACCCGGCAGGGTCCAGTCAGCCCCAGCATTTT.

The chain employs TRBV7-3 and TRBJ1-3, with a weak D call TRBD1 (6 bases). Germline CDR1 reads SGHTA; CDR2 reads FQGTGA. V gave up 4 bases and J gave up 4 bases, with 11 bases separating them. This CDR3 is built from 14 residues. CDR3: CASSSQGSGNTIYF. CDR3 bases: TGTGCCAGCAGCTCCCAGGGGAGCGGAAACACCATATATTTT. Full variable domain (rest looked up from reference TRBV7-3 and TRBJ1-3): GAGVSQTPSNKVTEKGKYVELRCDPISGHTALYWYRQSLGQGPEFLIYFQGTGAADDSGLPNDRFFAVRPEGSVSTLKIQRTERGDSAVYLCASSSQGSGNTIYFGEGSWLTVV.

J is TRBJ1-2 and V is TRBV5-6, with 11 bases aligning to TRBD1. With V trimmed by 0 bases and J by 5 bases, 3 bases remained unmatched. CDR3 size: 15 residues. Per germline, CDR1 SGHDT and CDR2 YYEEEE. For the CDR3, the DNA is TGTGCCAGCAGCTTGGTGGGGACAGGGGGTTATGGCTACACCTTC. Encoded protein: CASSLVGTGGYGYTF.

The rearrangement uses TRBV29-1 and TRBJ2-7, with 13 positions matching TRBD2. The ends lost 4 bases at V and 1 base at J; junction bases unmatched: 4. Germline CDR1 reads SQVTM; CDR2 reads ANQGSEA. The CDR3 runs 15 residues. The CDR3: CSVVRTSGSSYEQYF. The CDR3 coding sequence is TGCAGCGTTGTTCGGACTAGCGGGAGTTCCTACGAGCAGTACTTC.

V usage is TRBV11-1 and J usage is TRBJ2-7; D is possibly TRBD2 (6 bases). This CDR3 comprises 14 residues. Trimming took off 2 bases at V and 8 bases at J, with 16 bases between the two ends. Germline CDR1 and CDR2: SGHAT and FQDESV (reference sequence). The CDR3 protein is CASSLRTGDPKQYF. CDR3 DNA sequence: TGTGCCAGCAGCTTAAGGACGGGAGACCCCAAGCAGTACTTC.

The rearrangement links TRBV6-5 to TRBJ1-2, with D maybe TRBD1 (5 bases). V gave up 6 bases and J gave up 3 bases, with 14 bases separating them. CDR3 length: 14 amino acids. Germline-derived CDR1 and CDR2 are MNHEY and SVGAGI. CDR3 amino acids: CASSRTATDYGYTF. The CDR3 DNA follows: TGTGCCAGCAGCCGAACCGCGACAGACTATGGCTACACCTTC.

This clone was seen only once. V is TRBV6-6 and J is TRBJ1-1, with a weak D call TRBD1 (5 bases). The CDR3 spans 14 residues. Germline-derived CDR1 and CDR2 are MNHNY and SVGAGI (reference sequence). Deletions cut 2 bases from V and 5 bases from J, with 12 bases between. Written as DNA, the CDR3 is TGTGCCAGCAGTTACACCAGGGTAGGGACTGAAGCTTTCTTT. This translates into CASSYTRVGTEAFF.

The rearrangement links TRBV18 to TRBJ2-1; D might be TRBD1 (6 bases). The germline V and J ends were trimmed by 0 bases and 5 bases, with 11 bases remaining between them. Per germline, CDR1 KGHSH and CDR2 LQKENI. CDR3 length: 15 residues. CDR3 sequence reads: CASSPPGRGNNEQFF. CDR3 DNA sequence: TGTGCCAGCTCACCACCTGGCAGGGGTAACAATGAGCAGTTCTTC.

This clone has a single count. This rearrangement joins TRBV7-2 to TRBJ1-3; no definite D call. Trimming cost V 4 bases and J 2 bases, with 12 bases left between them. Germline assignment: CDR1 SGHTA and CDR2 FQGNSA. CDR3 length: 15 amino acids. Here the CDR3 DNA reads TGTGCCAGCAGCTCCCCCGGGTCTACTGGAAACACCATATATTTT. Amino acids: CASSSPGSTGNTIYF. Drawing the rest from reference TRBV7-2 and TRBJ1-3, the complete variable domain is GAGVSQSPSNKVTEKGKDVELRCDPISGHTALYWYRQSLGQGLEFLIYFQGNSAPDKSGLPSDRFSAERTGGSVSTLTIQRTQQEDSAVYLCASSSPGSTGNTIYFGEGSWLTVV.

The chain couples TRBV28 to TRBJ2-1; 8 bases are a match to TRBD1. From germline, CDR1 is MDHEN and CDR2 SYDVKM. J was trimmed by 8 bases and V by 1 base; bases with no gene match: 7. The CDR3 consists of 15 residues. The CDR3: CASSLSSQGAYEQFF. The CDR3 DNA sequence: TGTGCCAGCAGTTTATCGTCCCAGGGGGCATATGAGCAGTTCTTC.

CDR3 coding DNA: TGCGCCAGCAGCTTCGCAGTATCCTCTAGCTCCTACAATGAGCAGTTCTTC. Its translation is CASSFAVSSSSYNEQFF. The chain uses TRBV5-1 and TRBJ2-1; D unresolved. Trimming shortened V by 2 bases and J by 0 bases, and 15 bases separated the two germline ends. Germline CDR1 SGHRS, CDR2 YFSETQ. There are 17 residues in the CDR3.

The chain combines TRBV6-2 or TRBV6-3 with TRBJ2-5, with a tentative D call TRBD1 (5 bases). The CDR3 consists of 13 residues. Trimming took 5 bases from V and 0 from J, leaving 7 bases between them. The V gene's germline CDR1 is MNHEY and CDR2 SVGEGT. In DNA, the CDR3 is TGTGCCAGCAGTCGACAGTACCAAGAGACCCAGTACTTC. Residues: CASSRQYQETQYF.

The chain links TRBV11-2 to TRBJ2-1, with 8 positions matching TRBD2. The CDR3 contains 14 residues. Germline CDR1 is SGHAT and CDR2 is FQNNGV. V dropped 3 bases and J dropped 7; count of bases not matched to a gene: 5. CDR3: CASSFLGGRNEQFF. CDR3 bases: TGTGCCAGCAGCTTTTTAGGCGGGAGGAATGAGCAGTTCTTC.

V is TRBV18 and J is TRBJ2-5; 10 bases match TRBD2. The CDR3 is 14 residues long. With 4 bases clipped from V and 4 bases from J, the junction kept 3 bases outside the gene matches. Germline values: CDR1 KGHSH, CDR2 LQKENI. CDR3 bases: TGTGCCAGCTCACGGAGACTAGCGGGAGAGACCCAGTACTTC. It specifies CASSRRLAGETQYF.

This rearrangement joins TRBV13 to TRBJ1-2; D possibly corresponds to TRBD1 (6 bases). Germline assignment: CDR1 PRHDT and CDR2 FYEKMQ (reference sequence). V was trimmed by 5 bases and J by 4 bases, leaving 11 bases between them. The CDR3 runs to 13 residues. The chain's CDR3 is CASSATGLYGYTF. As DNA, the CDR3 is TGTGCCAGCAGCGCGACAGGACTCTATGGCTACACCTTC.

The chain joins TRBV7-2 to TRBJ1-1; 10 positions match TRBD1. V lost 6 bases to trimming and J lost 4 bases; unmatched junction nucleotides: 5. This CDR3 is built from 14 residues. The V gene's germline CDR1 is SGHTA and CDR2 FQGNSA. Written as DNA, the CDR3 is TGTGCCAGCAGGAGACAGGGGGCGGTCACTGAAGCTTTCTTT. The encoded protein is CASRRQGAVTEAFF.

The chain joins TRBV30 to TRBJ2-5; 8 bases are shared with TRBD2. Trimming at V came to 6 bases and at J to 4 bases, leaving 16 bases not matched to a gene. CDR3 length equals 16 residues. CDR1 and CDR2 (germline): GTSNPN, SVGIG (reference sequence). The CDR3 DNA reads as TGTGCCTGCTCGACGGGAGGGGGGAGTGGGCGAGAGACCCAGTACTTC. Translating gives CACSTGGGSGRETQYF.

The chain couples TRBV29-1 to TRBJ1-2, with D perhaps matching TRBD1 (6 bases). V gave up 3 bases and J gave up 2 bases, with 16 bases separating them. The germline V gene encodes CDR1 SQVTM and CDR2 ANQGSEA. This CDR3 comprises 15 residues. The DNA of the CDR3 is TGCAGCGTTGAGAAGGGGCAGGGGCGAAACTATGGCTACACCTTC. Its protein product is CSVEKGQGRNYGYTF. Using reference TRBV29-1 and TRBJ1-2 for the parts outside the CDR3, the full variable domain is SAVISQKPSRDICQRGTSLTIQCQVDSQVTMMFWYRQQPGQSLTLIATANQGSEATYESGFVIDKFPISRPNLTFSTLTVSNMSPEDSSIYLCSVEKGQGRNYGYTFGSGTRLTVV.

The J gene is TRBJ1-5, the V gene TRBV19, with D unclear. This CDR3 region has 15 residues. The V end was cut by 6 bases, the J end by 2 bases, with 14 bases between. Germline values: CDR1 LNHDA, CDR2 SQIVND (reference sequence). The CDR3 sequence: CASSPWTLGNQPQHF. CDR3 nucleotide sequence: TGTGCCAGTAGCCCTTGGACTCTAGGCAATCAGCCCCAGCATTTT.